Below are 5 T cell receptor beta chains sequenced from a single sample in a study of T cells in Graves' hyperthyroidism and ophthalmopathy. From RNA transcripts, TCR beta CDR3 regions were amplified. HTBI primers drove first-round RT-PCR of the TCR CDR3. TCRdb re-analysed the multiplex PCR reads in MiXCR, keeping a single row per CDR3 protein. The table records roughly 500,000 distinct CDR3 sequences, less than 25% of them present only once. The material sequenced was blood. The receptor source for this set is a woman between 65 and 79 years old with Graves' ophthalmopathy.

In this sample, this clonotype turned up many times. V is TRBV11-2 and J is TRBJ2-7; a weak D match, TRBD2 (6 bases). Per the germline V gene, CDR1 is SGHAT and CDR2 is FQNNGV. V gave up 5 bases and J gave up 4 bases, with 12 bases separating them. The CDR3 has 13 amino acids. The CDR3 region is CASSPESGYEQYF. The CDR3 DNA sequence: TGTGCCAGCAGCCCCGAGAGCGGGTACGAGCAGTACTTC.

This clonotype occurred a few times. The chain has TRBV30 and TRBJ1-2; TRBD1 matches 11 bases. The CDR3 runs to 15 residues. V lost 0 bases to trimming and J lost 7 bases; unmatched junction nucleotides: 7. CDR1 GTSNPN and CDR2 SVGIG come from the germline V gene (reference sequence). In nucleotides, the CDR3 is TGTGCCTGGAGTGTACTGGACAGGGGGCTGTCTGGCTACACCTTC. It yields the protein CAWSVLDRGLSGYTF.

This clonotype has only a few counts. This rearrangement joins TRBV9 to TRBJ2-1, with TRBD2 matching over 10 bases. J lost 7 bases, V lost 4 bases, and 8 bases had no gene match. The CDR3 is made up of 15 amino acids. Germline V gives CDR1 SGDLS, CDR2 YYNGEE. The CDR3 region is CASSTLAGEDNEQFF. The CDR3 nucleotides are TGTGCCAGCAGCACTCTAGCGGGAGAAGATAATGAGCAGTTCTTC. Based on the CDR3 plus reference TRBV9 and TRBJ2-1, the full variable domain is DSGVTQTPKHLITATGQRVTLRCSPRSGDLSVYWYQQSLDQGLQFLIQYYNGEERAKGNILERFSAQQFPDLHSELNLSSLELGDSALYFCASSTLAGEDNEQFFGPGTRLTVL.

This chain joins TRBV4-3 and TRBJ2-2; TRBD1 or TRBD2 may be the D gene (5 bases each). CDR3 length: 15 residues. Trimming pared 4 bases from V and 6 bases from J, leaving 15 bases between. Germline-derived CDR1 and CDR2 are LGHNA and YSLEER. The CDR3, as DNA: TGCGCCAGCAGCCTAGTGATTGGGGGACCCGGGGAGCTGTTTTTT. Amino acid sequence: CASSLVIGGPGELFF.

This clonotype was observed at least ten times. The J gene is TRBJ2-1, the V gene TRBV3-1; tentatively, D is TRBD1 (5 bases). The V end was cut by 1 base, the J end by 10 bases, with 11 bases between. The length of the CDR3 is 13 residues. CDR1 is LGHDT and CDR2 is YNNKEL in the germline V gene (reference sequence). CDR3 protein: CASSQVPSGEQFF. The CDR3 nucleotides read TGTGCCAGCAGCCAAGTCCCTTCAGGGGAGCAGTTCTTC.